The present TCR beta chain was sequenced within a study of blood T cell repertoires in COVID-19. Clones were sequenced by immunoSEQ multiplex PCR, and TCRdb holds only the in-frame ones, with some missing. The sample contains almost 200,000 clones, around 92% of which appear only once. The germline CDR1 and CDR2 sequences are ENHRY and SYGVKD. With 3 bases removed from V and 6 bases from J, the gap between germline ends came to 12 bases. The CDR3 runs 14 residues. The sequence was collected from a woman aged 18-29 years who had recovered from COVID-19. The chain combines TRBV10-3 with TRBJ2-1, with no clear D. Sequencing was performed on PBMCs or T cells enriched from blood (not recorded which). The CDR3 spells CAISDRGDSNEQFF. The CDR3 bases are TGTGCCATCAGTGATAGAGGAGACTCCAATGAGCAGTTCTTC.